This T cell receptor (beta chain) comes out of a study of T cell responses to AZD1222 COVID-19 vaccine. Repertoires were generated with immunoSEQ multiplex PCR, while TCRdb's copy carries only in-frame clones and drops some. The data show about 110,000 clones, roughly 87% seen once. The germline V and J ends were trimmed by 0 bases and 8 bases, with 13 bases remaining between them. Looked up from germline, CDR1 is ENHRY and CDR2 is SYGVKD. The CDR3 runs to 14 residues. Sample: peripheral blood, taken on day 0 of AZD1222 vaccination. The receptor was derived from an adult in good health. The chain has TRBV10-3 and TRBJ1-2, with a possible D match to TRBD1 (5 bases). CDR3 protein: CAISESRGEGGYTF. CDR3 DNA: TGTGCCATCAGTGAGTCACGAGGGGAGGGAGGCTACACCTTC.